This T cell receptor (beta chain) appears in the sequencing data of a study of Siglec-9 on CD8 T cells in melanoma. Concerning this clone: Its antigen remains unknown.

Germline V gene data show CDR1 as LGHNA and CDR2 as YNFKEQ. The CDR3 consists of 15 residues. V shed 0 bases and J shed 8 bases, with 14 bases lying between them. Whole-study findings and limits: An effector memory CD8+ T-cell subset seemingly accumulating in melanoma was reportedly marked and regulated by Siglec-9.

Method: immunoSEQ multiplex PCR; TCRdb's copy keeps in-frame clones and lacks some. In the table there are about 36,000 clones, about four fifths of which are singletons. The TCR was taken from a human donor in good health. The chain joins TRBV4-2 to TRBJ2-1, with D maybe TRBD1 (5 bases). The sequencing sample was made of Siglec-9- CD8+ T cells sorted from blood. As DNA, the CDR3 is TGTGCCAGCAGCCAAGACCGGCTAGTAGGGGATGAGCAGTTCTTC. Protein: CASSQDRLVGDEQFF.